Listed here are 29 T cell receptor beta chains from one sample, sequenced in a study of immune heterogeneity within non-small cell lung tumors. Template came from bulk tumor genomic DNA, at roughly 580 ng per sample. Far-apart biopsies, several per primary tumor, were taken during surgery. The study enrolled patients with untreated, newly diagnosed non-small cell lung cancer who underwent curative surgery. Amplifying TCR beta CDR3 involved multiplex PCR carried out with 32 V and 13 J primers. TCRdb independently ran MiXCR on the multiplex PCR reads; one entry per CDR3 protein. This table has over 10,000 distinct CDR3 sequences, roughly a fifth appearing once. Specimen: lung tumor tissue. These receptors all come from a man between 60 and 75 years old with non-small cell lung cancer.

As for this clonotype: A read error may be the cause here, since a much bigger clone is one base away. The chain is built from TRBV5-1 and TRBJ2-4; D assignment may be TRBD1 or TRBD2 (6 bases each). This CDR3 contains 14 residues. Trimming took 5 bases from V and 5 from J, leaving 14 bases between them. Germline-derived CDR1 and CDR2 are SGHRS and YFSETQ. CDR3 DNA sequence: TGCGCCAGCAGACCCATGGGGGGCCAAAACATTCAGTACTTC. Protein product: CASRPMGGQNIQYF.

The chain is built from TRBV6-5 and TRBJ2-3; perhaps TRBD2 as D (5 bases). Germline V gene lookup returns CDR1 MNHEY and CDR2 SVGAGI. This CDR3 has 15 amino acids. The CDR3 sequence is CSTQFRGASTDTQYF. The DNA of the CDR3 is TGTTCCACCCAGTTTCGGGGAGCTAGCACAGATACGCAGTATTTT.

The rearrangement joins TRBV5-1 to TRBJ2-2; 10 bases fit TRBD2. The trim removed 6 bases at V and 2 bases at J, leaving 4 bases unmatched. Germline CDR1 SGHRS, CDR2 YFSETQ. The CDR3 has 15 residues. In nucleotides, the CDR3 is TGCGCCAGCAAGTTAGCGGGAGGCAACACCGGGGAGCTGTTTTTT. As protein: CASKLAGGNTGELFF.

The V and J genes are TRBV5-1 and TRBJ2-5; no definite D call. Trimming removed 9 bases from V and 1 base from J, with 13 bases in between. CDR1 is SGHRS and CDR2 is YFSETQ in the germline V gene. CDR3 length equals 13 residues. CDR3 in amino acids: CATRRSVQETQYF. Here the CDR3 DNA reads TGCGCCACACGCCGCTCAGTCCAAGAGACCCAGTACTTC.

The chain is built from TRBV5-4 and TRBJ2-1; D tentatively reads TRBD1 or TRBD2 (6 bases each). The CDR3 totals 15 residues. CDR1 is SGHNT, CDR2 YYREEE, per germline (reference sequence). Between the trimmed V and J ends, which lost 3 bases and 7 bases, there was a span of 17 bases. The CDR3 reads CASSSGLRGRNEQFF. CDR3 DNA sequence: TGTGCCAGCAGCTCGGGACTTAGGGGGAGGAATGAGCAGTTCTTC.

A word on this clonotype: Being one base from a much bigger clone, this may be a read error. This chain's CDR3 is CASSSPSRAGPEQYF. The DNA of the CDR3 is TGTGCCAGCAGTTCTCCCAGCAGGGCTGGACCCGAGCAGTACTTC. J is TRBJ2-7 and V is TRBV28; possibly TRBD1 for D (5 bases). In germline, CDR1 is MDHEN, CDR2 SYDVKM. Trimming left V 4 bases short and J 6 bases short, with 19 bases between. The CDR3 consists of 15 residues.

Notes on this clonotype: One end of the junction is discordant with germline, which a read error may explain. The V and J genes are TRBV5-1 and TRBJ1-2; unclear D gene. Looked up from germline, CDR1 is SGHRS and CDR2 is YFSETQ. This CDR3 comprises 16 residues. CDR3 sequence reads: CASSLAATPPNYGYTF. The CDR3 coding sequence is TGTGCCAGCAGCTTGGCCGCCACCCCTCCTAACTATGGCTACACCTTC.

This clonotype was seen more than once but under ten times. This sequence joins TRBV19 and TRBJ2-6; D not certain. The CDR3 has 15 amino acids. The germline V gene has CDR1 LNHDA and CDR2 SQIVND (reference sequence). Trimming took 2 bases from V and 3 from J, leaving 8 bases between them. CDR3 amino acids: CASSIKGDGANVLTF. The CDR3, as DNA: TGTGCCAGTAGTATAAAAGGTGATGGGGCCAACGTCCTGACTTTC.

This clonotype is judged medium-sized. The DNA of the CDR3 is TGTGCCACCCAGGACCGACAATCCTACGAGCAGTACTTC. Protein product: CATQDRQSYEQYF. The rearrangement joins TRBV6-2 or TRBV6-3 to TRBJ2-7, with D hard to call. V lost 10 bases, J lost 1 base, and 14 bases lay in between. Germline V gene sequence: CDR1 MNHEY, CDR2 SVGEGT. The CDR3 runs to 13 residues.

Relative to its sample, this clonotype is medium-sized. The chain's CDR3 is CASSILVRDGNYGYTF. In nucleotides, the CDR3 is TGTGCCAGTAGTATTTTAGTCCGGGACGGTAACTATGGCTACACCTTC. The rearrangement joins TRBV19 to TRBJ1-2; tentatively, D is TRBD1 (5 bases). Germline values: CDR1 LNHDA, CDR2 SQIVND (reference sequence). The CDR3 sequence is 16 residues long. Trimming left V 3 bases short and J 1 base short, with 15 bases between. The full variable domain, rest sourced from reference TRBV19 and TRBJ1-2, is DGGITQSPKYLFRKEGQNVTLSCEQNLNHDAMYWYRQDPGQGLRLIYYSQIVNDFQKGDIAEGYSVSREKKESFPLTVTSAQKNPTAFYLCASSILVRDGNYGYTFGSGTRLTVV.

This clonotype turned up a few times. The rearrangement links TRBV10-3 to TRBJ2-1; D may match TRBD1 or TRBD2 (5 bases each). CDR1 and CDR2 from the germline V gene are ENHRY and SYGVKD. The CDR3 has 11 amino acids. The V end was cut by 11 bases, the J end by 4 bases, with 9 bases between. The CDR3 region has the DNA TGTGCCTCCAGGGAGTACAATGAGCAGTTCTTC. It translates to CASREYNEQFF.

The V gene is TRBV10-3, the J gene TRBJ2-1; 7 nucleotides line up with TRBD2. Germline CDR1 and CDR2: ENHRY and SYGVKD. Trimming removed 3 bases from V and 8 bases from J; junction bases left unmatched: 7. This CDR3 contains 14 residues. In nucleotides, the CDR3 is TGTGCCATCAGTGATGGCGGGAGTTGGGATGAGCAGTTCTTC. It encodes CAISDGGSWDEQFF.

This clonotype has only a few counts. V usage is TRBV19 and J usage is TRBJ1-3; D is ambiguous. Deletions cut 8 bases from V and 4 bases from J, with 12 bases between. The CDR3 is made up of 13 amino acids. The germline V gene has CDR1 LNHDA and CDR2 SQIVND (reference sequence). The DNA for the CDR3 is TGTGCCAGTGCCGAGACTGGGGGAAACACCATATATTTT. Its protein product is CASAETGGNTIYF.

This clonotype showed up just a few times. V gene TRBV20-1 combines with J gene TRBJ2-3; no reliable D call. Looked up from germline, CDR1 is DFQATT and CDR2 is SNEGSKA (reference sequence). The CDR3 spans 10 residues. V dropped 7 bases and J dropped 1 base, with 3 bases sitting between them. The CDR3 is CSVGTDTQYF. The CDR3 DNA reads as TGCAGTGTTGGCACAGATACGCAGTATTTT.

The J gene is TRBJ2-3, the V gene TRBV15; TRBD2 is a possible D gene (6 bases). CDR3 length: 16 amino acids. V shed 5 bases and J shed 6 bases, with 21 bases lying between them. The germline V gene has CDR1 LNHNV and CDR2 YYDKDF (reference sequence). CDR3 region: CATSLGDFGTEDTQYF. CDR3 bases: TGTGCCACCAGCCTCGGGGACTTTGGGACTGAGGATACGCAGTATTTT.

This chain connects TRBV7-6 to TRBJ2-1; TRBD2 matches 7 bases. This CDR3 spans 14 amino acids. CDR1 is SGHVS and CDR2 is FNYEAQ in the germline V gene. The trim removed 1 base at V and 8 bases at J, leaving 5 bases unmatched. CDR3 in amino acids: CASSLEAGIDEQFF. CDR3 bases: TGTGCCAGCAGCTTAGAAGCGGGGATTGATGAGCAGTTCTTC.

The sample holds a few counts of this clonotype. J is TRBJ2-3 and V is TRBV7-9; D possibly corresponds to TRBD2 (5 bases). CDR3 length: 13 residues. Trimming cost V 3 bases and J 5 bases, with 9 bases left between them. Germline CDR1 SEHNR, CDR2 FQNEAQ (reference sequence). CDR3 sequence reads: CASSFTGGDTQYF. DNA of the CDR3: TGTGCCAGCAGCTTTACCGGAGGAGATACGCAGTATTTT. The entire variable domain, with the rest obtained from reference TRBV7-9 and TRBJ2-3, is as follows: DTGVSQNPRHKITKRGQNVTFRCDPISEHNRLYWYRQTLGQGPEFLTYFQNEAQLEKSRLLSDRFSAERPKGSFSTLEIQRTEQGDSAMYLCASSFTGGDTQYFGPGTRLTVL.

This clonotype was seen a few times. J is TRBJ1-2 and V is TRBV20-1; 8 nucleotides align to TRBD1. This CDR3 spans 14 amino acids. The germline CDR1 and CDR2 sequences are DFQATT and SNEGSKA (reference sequence). The V segment lost 3 bases and the J segment 0 bases; nucleotides outside the gene matches: 3. CDR3: CSARGQASNYGYTF. The CDR3, as DNA: TGCAGTGCTAGGGGACAGGCTTCTAACTATGGCTACACCTTC.

This clonotype is classed as medium-sized. The chain employs TRBV6-1 and TRBJ1-1, with 7 nucleotides matching TRBD1. This CDR3 contains 14 residues. V lost 7 bases and J lost 7; bases outside the gene matches: 12. The V gene's germline CDR1 is MNHNS and CDR2 SASEGT. The CDR3 region is CASIGTGEFGEAFF. CDR3 sequence (DNA): TGTGCCAGCATTGGCACAGGGGAATTCGGTGAAGCTTTCTTT.

This clonotype was seen a handful of times. The chain employs TRBV20-1 and TRBJ2-5; the D is unclear. The CDR3 loop spans 12 amino acids. Between the trimmed V and J ends, which lost 6 bases and 1 base, there was a span of 9 bases. The germline V gene has CDR1 DFQATT and CDR2 SNEGSKA (reference sequence). The CDR3 nucleotides are TGCAGTGCCACCCGGGCCCAAGAGACCCAGTACTTC. Translated: CSATRAQETQYF.

This clonotype rates as medium-sized. The chain's CDR3 is CASSQDPGRLGPTDTQYF. The CDR3 region has the DNA TGTGCCAGCAGCCAAGATCCTGGGCGGCTAGGACCTACAGATACGCAGTATTTT. This rearrangement joins TRBV14 to TRBJ2-3; D is uncertain. With 0 bases removed from V and 3 bases from J, the gap between germline ends came to 19 bases. This CDR3 spans 18 amino acids. The germline V gene encodes CDR1 SGHDN and CDR2 FVKESK.

The chain joins TRBV28 to TRBJ2-1; the D gene is possibly TRBD2 (5 bases). Deletions cut 8 bases from V and 1 base from J, with 21 bases between. Per germline, CDR1 MDHEN and CDR2 SYDVKM. This CDR3 contains 17 residues. In DNA form, the CDR3 reads TGTGCCAGCGGAGGCAACCACCTGCGGCTATCCTACAATGAGCAGTTCTTC. Translation: CASGGNHLRLSYNEQFF.

This clonotype has just a few counts. The chain carries TRBV27 and TRBJ1-2; D is unclear. Germline V CDR1 and CDR2: MNHEY, SMNVEV (reference sequence). This CDR3 comprises 13 residues. Trimming pared 7 bases from V and 0 bases from J, leaving 9 bases between. The CDR3 DNA is TGTGCCAGCACGGGATCCTCTAACTATGGCTACACCTTC. Translating gives CASTGSSNYGYTF.

This clonotype is medium-sized by share. The chain links TRBV20-1 to TRBJ2-7, with 7 bases identical to TRBD1. The CDR3 totals 16 residues. Germline assignment: CDR1 DFQATT and CDR2 SNEGSKA (reference sequence). V dropped 3 bases and J dropped 3; count of bases not matched to a gene: 14. The CDR3, as DNA: TGCAGTGCTAGCTCCGCAGGGGGTGTGGGATTCTACGAGCAGTACTTC. Residues: CSASSAGGVGFYEQYF.

The chain is built from TRBV20-1 and TRBJ2-1; maybe TRBD2 (6 bases). Trimming removed 4 bases at V and 5 bases at J, with 18 bases between. The CDR3 runs to 15 residues. The germline gives CDR1 DFQATT, CDR2 SNEGSKA (reference sequence). The CDR3 DNA sequence: TGCAGTGCTAATATCGTGCAGGCTAGCGACAATGAGCAGTTCTTC. It codes for CSANIVQASDNEQFF.

In its sample, this clonotype ranks as medium-sized. The chain carries TRBV18 and TRBJ1-4; a possible D gene is TRBD1 (5 bases). Germline V gene lookup returns CDR1 KGHSH and CDR2 LQKENI. The CDR3 consists of 14 residues. Trimming pared 3 bases from V and 6 bases from J, leaving 11 bases between. CDR3 loop: CASSPGQGDEKLFF. CDR3 nucleotide sequence: TGTGCCAGCTCACCGGGGCAAGGTGATGAAAAACTGTTTTTT.

The chain links TRBV30 to TRBJ1-2; 7 nucleotides line up with TRBD1. V was clipped by 5 bases and J by 1 base; unmatched bases: 13. The germline gives CDR1 GTSNPN, CDR2 SVGIG (reference sequence). CDR3 size: 16 residues. The CDR3 sequence is CAWRTPGDSYNYGYTF. Written as DNA, the CDR3 is TGTGCCTGGCGAACCCCCGGGGACAGCTATAACTATGGCTACACCTTC.

This clonotype was counted a few times. The chain joins TRBV2 to TRBJ1-5; D remains unclear. V shed 7 bases and J shed 0 bases, with 7 bases lying between them. The CDR3 consists of 13 residues. CDR1 is SNHLY, CDR2 FYNNEI, per germline. The CDR3 nucleotides are TGTGCCAGCATGCGCGGTAGCAATCAGCCCCAGCATTTT. This sequence encodes CASMRGSNQPQHF.

The V gene is TRBV7-3, the J gene TRBJ2-1, with D hard to call. This CDR3 spans 13 amino acids. V lost 3 bases and J lost 4, with 7 bases in between. The germline CDR1 and CDR2 sequences are SGHTA and FQGTGA. The CDR3 nucleotides are TGTGCCAGCAGCTTTGGCGGATACAATGAGCAGTTCTTC. As protein: CASSFGGYNEQFF.